This T cell receptor (beta chain) was recorded in a study of cytomegalovirus exposure and HLA in healthy donors. CDR3 length: 14 amino acids. Germline CDR1 is MNHEY and CDR2 is SVGAGI. Unmatched junction bases numbered 2, after V lost 6 bases and J lost 1 base. This clone is a singleton in its sample. The antigen is unknown. PCR primers comprised 60 Vbeta and 13 Jbeta primers. Here immunoSEQ multiplex PCR was the method, and the copy in TCRdb shows in-frame clones only, minus some. Among fewer than 110,000 clones listed, roughly 79% were seen once. Whole-study results and caveats: It has been reported that TCR beta sequences accurately predicted the HLA-A and HLA-B alleles of most subjects. The study recorded about 150 TCR beta chains that were cytomegalovirus-associated. Most likely, a cluster of highly shared sequence variants arose as a sequencing artifact.

Sequences were obtained from PBMCs. The source is a woman in her thirties or forties in good health and CMV-seronegative. The V and J genes are TRBV6-5 and TRBJ2-2, with 7 bases matching TRBD1. CDR3 protein: CASRGDRNTGELFF. In nucleotides, the CDR3 is TGTGCCAGCAGGGGGGACAGGAACACCGGGGAGCTGTTTTTT.